This T cell receptor (beta chain) was observed in a study of blood T cell repertoires in COVID-19 (TCRdb year 2020). Background for the entire study: Samples covering the acute and convalescent phases of COVID-19 were provided by collaborators in the United States, Italy and Spain. The prospective study material was composed of cDNA or gDNA derived from T cells, B-cell-depleted T cells, or PBMCs. Subjects who had been exposed to COVID-19, were actively infected with it, or had recovered from it provided the deeply sampled blood TCRbeta repertoires that made up the dataset. The repertoires were released in a freely available public database intended as a resource for research on the immune response to SARS-CoV-2. The samples were drawn from two sources: the first 160 participants of the ongoing ImmuneRACE study, and over 1,000 subjects contributed by 6 global collaborators. The sample metadata nearly always contained a de-identified subject ID, COVID-19 status, age in years and sex. Where available, HLA class I and class II types were taken from metadata supplied by the sample provider and were not determined by assay-based typing. Overall study results and their limits: How much clinical and demographic metadata was included differed by source and by participant, and the metadata was provided uncurated.

A remark on this clone: Its antigen specificity is not known. It has no much larger one-base neighbor in the sample; base qualities were not kept.

The immunoSEQ Assay, a bias-controlled multiplex PCR, was used to amplify TCRbeta CDR3 regions from genomic DNA. The original pipeline was this. The number of nucleated cells in each sample was estimated from the amplification of reference gene primers within the assay. Sequence reads were collapsed and filtered to measure the absolute abundance of every unique TCRbeta CDR3 rearrangement. For each sample, productive Simpson clonality was calculated as the square root of Simpson's diversity index across productive rearrangements. The immuneACCESS repertoire file appears here via TCRdb, limited to in-frame rearrangements. These files lack a portion of the clones; in checked studies, under half of the deficit traces to unresolved V genes, and the cause of the others is not known. Clone size and the V and J calls come from that table; the DNA yielded D and trimming. The sample data list 250,000 to 300,000 clones, and roughly 88% of these were observed just once. 3% of the sample goes to the ten largest clones.

Each collaborating institution followed its own protocols to collect whole blood in K2EDTA tubes. For TCRbeta analysis, collaborator samples were shipped as frozen whole blood, as isolated PBMCs, or as DNA extracted from either sample type. From cysteine to phenylalanine, the CDR3 is 9 amino acids long. The read is trimmed to its CDR3 DNA, 27 bases read in frame from base 1. V lost 1 base and J lost 14 bases; the stretch between them is 5 bases long. Taken from the germline V gene (reference sequence), the CDR1 and CDR2 loops are DFQATT and SNEGSKA. The source of this sequence is a woman in her thirties with active or convalescent COVID-19. The chain links TRBV20-1 with TRBJ1-4, with the identity of the D gene unclear. Sequencing used peripheral blood. CDR3 reads: CSARVELFF. The DNA sequence reads TGCAGTGCTAGAGTAGAGCTGTTTTTT.